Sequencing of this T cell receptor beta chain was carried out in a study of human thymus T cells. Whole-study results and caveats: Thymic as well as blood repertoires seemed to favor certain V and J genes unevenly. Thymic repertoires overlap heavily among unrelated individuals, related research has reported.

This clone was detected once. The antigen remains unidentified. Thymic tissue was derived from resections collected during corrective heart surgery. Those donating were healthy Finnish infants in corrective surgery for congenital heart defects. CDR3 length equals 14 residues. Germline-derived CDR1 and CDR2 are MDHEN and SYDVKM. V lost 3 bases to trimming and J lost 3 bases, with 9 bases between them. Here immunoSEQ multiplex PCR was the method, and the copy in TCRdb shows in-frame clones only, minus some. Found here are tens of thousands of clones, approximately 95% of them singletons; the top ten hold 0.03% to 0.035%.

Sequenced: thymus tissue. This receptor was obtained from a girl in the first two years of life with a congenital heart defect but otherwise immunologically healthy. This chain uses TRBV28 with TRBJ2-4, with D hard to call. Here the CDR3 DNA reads TGTGCCAGCAGTTTCGGGCAGCGCAAAAACATTCAGTACTTC. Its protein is CASSFGQRKNIQYF.